This T cell receptor (beta chain) appears in the sequencing data of a study of beta chain features in type 1 diabetes. Study-wide results and limits: Among patients with Type 1 diabetes, TCRB CDR3s were moderately but significantly shorter in every one of the four CD4+ subsets.

Comments on this clone: Its antigen is currently unknown.

Once sorted, every population was more than 95% pure. The germline gives CDR1 SGHNT, CDR2 YYREEE (reference sequence). V lost 5 bases and J lost 3; bases outside the gene matches: 8. This CDR3 comprises 15 residues. Isolated RNA was reverse transcribed in full, so expressed TCRB transcripts were sequenced. Profiled with immunoSEQ multiplex PCR; TCRdb holds only in-frame clones, not every one. The table has 600,000 to 750,000 clones, around 12% seen once. Material for sequencing was naive CD4+ T cells from blood. This rearrangement joins TRBV5-4 to TRBJ2-3; 8 nucleotides line up with TRBD1. This clonotype was sampled from a man younger than 45 with type 1 diabetes. CDR3 sequence: CASRPRQGWTDTQYF. CDR3 nucleotide sequence: TGTGCCAGCAGGCCTCGACAGGGGTGGACAGATACGCAGTATTTT.